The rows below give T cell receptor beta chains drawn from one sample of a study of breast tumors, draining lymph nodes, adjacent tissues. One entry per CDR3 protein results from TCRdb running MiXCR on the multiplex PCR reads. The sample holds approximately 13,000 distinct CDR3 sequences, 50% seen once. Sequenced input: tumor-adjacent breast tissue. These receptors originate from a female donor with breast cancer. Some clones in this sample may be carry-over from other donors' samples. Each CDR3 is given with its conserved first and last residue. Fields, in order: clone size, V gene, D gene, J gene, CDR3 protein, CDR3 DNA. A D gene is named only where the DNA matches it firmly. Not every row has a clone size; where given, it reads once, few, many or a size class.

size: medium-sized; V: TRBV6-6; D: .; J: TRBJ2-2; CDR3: CASSHSPGLGGTGELFF; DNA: TGTGCCAGCAGTCACTCGCCGGGACTGGGGGGCACCGGGGAGCTGTTTTTT
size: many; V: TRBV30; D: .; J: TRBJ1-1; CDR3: CAWIPGVTEAFF; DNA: TGTGCCTGGATTCCAGGGGTCACTGAAGCTTTCTTT
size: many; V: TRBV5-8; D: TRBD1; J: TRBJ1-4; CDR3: CASSSGQGSEKLFF; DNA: TGTGCCAGCAGCTCGGGACAGGGAAGTGAAAAACTGTTTTTT
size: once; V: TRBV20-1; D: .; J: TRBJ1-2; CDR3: CSARGVGGYGYTF; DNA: TGCAGTGCTAGAGGAGTGGGGGGATATGGCTACACCTTC
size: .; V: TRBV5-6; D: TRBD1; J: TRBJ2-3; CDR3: CASSLIGGQDGTDTQYF; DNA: TGTGCCAGCAGCTTAATCGGGGGACAGGACGGCACAGATACGCAGTATTTT
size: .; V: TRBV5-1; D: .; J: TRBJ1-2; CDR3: CASSVHGANYGYTF; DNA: TGCGCCAGCAGCGTCCACGGGGCTAACTATGGCTACACCTTC
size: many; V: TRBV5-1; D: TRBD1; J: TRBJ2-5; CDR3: CASSSGQGGDTQYF; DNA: TGCGCCAGCAGCTCCGGACAGGGGGGGGACACCCAGTACTTC
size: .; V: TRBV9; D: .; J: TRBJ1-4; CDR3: CTSSVGVGFEKLFF; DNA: TGTACCAGCAGCGTAGGGGTCGGCTTTGAAAAACTGTTTTTT
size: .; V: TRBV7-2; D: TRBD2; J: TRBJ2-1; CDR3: CASSQGTSGSNEQFF; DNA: TGTGCCAGCAGCCAAGGGACTAGCGGGAGCAATGAGCAGTTCTTC
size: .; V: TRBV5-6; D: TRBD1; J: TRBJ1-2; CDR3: CASSSDRGSTYGYTF; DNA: TGTGCCAGCAGCTCGGACAGGGGCTCTACCTATGGCTACACCTTC
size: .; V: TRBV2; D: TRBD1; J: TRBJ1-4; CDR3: CASSEADRVNEKLFF; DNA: TGTGCCAGCAGTGAAGCAGACAGGGTTAATGAAAAACTGTTTTTT
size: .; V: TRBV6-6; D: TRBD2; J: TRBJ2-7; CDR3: CASSSSSGRAEQYF; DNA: TGTGCCAGCAGTTCCTCTAGCGGGAGGGCCGAGCAGTACTTC
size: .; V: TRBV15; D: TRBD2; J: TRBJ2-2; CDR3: CATSTLAGPGLAGGSYGELFF; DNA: TGTGCCACCAGCACTTTAGCAGGACCGGGACTAGCGGGAGGGAGTTACGGGGAGCTGTTTTTT
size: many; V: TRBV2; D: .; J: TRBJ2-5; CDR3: CASSSQGIGKTQYF; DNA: TGTGCCAGCAGTTCGCAGGGGATTGGTAAGACCCAGTACTTC
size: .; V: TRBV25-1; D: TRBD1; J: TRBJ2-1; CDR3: CASGGQGAQNEQFF; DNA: TGTGCCAGCGGGGGACAGGGGGCGCAGAATGAGCAGTTCTTC
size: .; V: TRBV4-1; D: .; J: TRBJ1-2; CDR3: CASSQDYRARGYGYTF; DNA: TGCGCCAGCAGCCAAGATTACAGGGCCAGGGGCTATGGCTACACCTTC
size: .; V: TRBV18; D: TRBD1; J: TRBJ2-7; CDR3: CASSQSQPGQGYEQYF; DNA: TGTGCCAGCTCCCAGAGCCAGCCGGGACAGGGCTACGAGCAGTACTTC
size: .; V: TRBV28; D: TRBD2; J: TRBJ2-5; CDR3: CASSSNNLRLAGETQYF; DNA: TGTGCCAGCAGCAGTAACAATTTAAGACTAGCCGGGGAGACCCAGTACTTC
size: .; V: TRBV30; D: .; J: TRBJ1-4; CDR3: CASFNEKLFF; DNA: TGTGCCTCATTTAATGAAAAACTGTTTTTT
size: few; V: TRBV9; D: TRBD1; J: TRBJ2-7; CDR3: CASSVNRGGQGVYEQYF; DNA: TGTGCCAGCAGCGTAAACAGGGGGGGACAGGGTGTTTACGAGCAGTACTTC
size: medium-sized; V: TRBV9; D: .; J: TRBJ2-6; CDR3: CASSVTGVVLTF; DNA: TGTGCCAGCAGCGTTACGGGCGTCGTCCTGACTTTC
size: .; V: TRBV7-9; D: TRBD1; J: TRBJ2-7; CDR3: CASSLADRGEEQYF; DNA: TGTGCCAGCAGCTTAGCGGACAGGGGCGAAGAGCAGTACTTC
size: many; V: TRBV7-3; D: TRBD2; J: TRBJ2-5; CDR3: CASSLTGGRTSGSQETQYF; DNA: TGTGCCAGCAGCTTAACAGGGGGTCGAACTAGCGGGTCACAAGAGACCCAGTACTTC
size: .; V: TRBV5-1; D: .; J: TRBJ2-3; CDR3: CASSLAPGTDTQYF; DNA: TGCGCCAGCAGCTTGGCCCCCGGGACAGATACGCAGTATTTT
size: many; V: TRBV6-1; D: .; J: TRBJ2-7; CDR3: CASTYRVSQHEQYF; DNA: TGTGCCAGCACTTACAGGGTCTCCCAACACGAGCAGTACTTC
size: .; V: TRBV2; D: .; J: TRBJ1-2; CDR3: CASSAQGYGYTF; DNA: TGTGCCAGCAGTGCCCAGGGGTATGGCTACACCTTC
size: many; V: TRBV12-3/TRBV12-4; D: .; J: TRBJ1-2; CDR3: CASRGHHGYTF; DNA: TGTGCCAGCAGGGGACATCATGGCTACACCTTC
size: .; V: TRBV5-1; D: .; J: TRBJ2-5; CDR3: CASSLEGPLGVETQYF; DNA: TGCGCCAGCAGCTTGGAAGGACCACTAGGGGTAGAGACCCAGTACTTC
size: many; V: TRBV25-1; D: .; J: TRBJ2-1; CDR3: CASSDPGFTYNEQFF; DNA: TGTGCCAGCAGTGACCCCGGGTTCACCTACAATGAGCAGTTCTTC
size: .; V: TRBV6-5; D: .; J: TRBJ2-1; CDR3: CACSYSHRYNEQFF; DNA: TGTGCCTGCAGTTACTCACACAGGTACAATGAGCAGTTCTTC
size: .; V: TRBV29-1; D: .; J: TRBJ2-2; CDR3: CSVVGLTGELFF; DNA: TGCAGCGTTGTAGGTCTCACCGGGGAGCTGTTTTTT
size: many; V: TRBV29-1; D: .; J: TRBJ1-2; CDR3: CSVEDEARNYGYTF; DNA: TGCAGCGTTGAAGATGAGGCGCGGAACTATGGCTACACCTTC
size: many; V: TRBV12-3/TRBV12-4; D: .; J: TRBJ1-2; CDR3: CASSYVQVHYGYTF; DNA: TGTGCCAGCAGTTACGTACAGGTACACTATGGCTACACCTTC
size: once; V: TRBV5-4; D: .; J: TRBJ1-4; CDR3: CASSSFTPPGTNEKLFF; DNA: TGTGCCAGCAGCTCCTTTACCCCACCGGGGACTAATGAAAAGCTGTTTTTT
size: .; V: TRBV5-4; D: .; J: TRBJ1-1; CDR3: CASSPPRQTGNTEAFF; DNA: TGTGCCAGCAGCCCTCCGCGCCAGACAGGGAACACTGAAGCTTTCTTT
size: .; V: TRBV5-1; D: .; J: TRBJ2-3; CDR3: CASSLTEVLHSSTDTQYF; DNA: TGCGCCAGCAGCTTGACGGAGGTCCTCCACTCTAGCACAGATACGCAGTATTTT
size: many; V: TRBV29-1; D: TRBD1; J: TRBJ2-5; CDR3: CSAKDRGRYETQYF; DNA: TGCAGCGCCAAGGACAGGGGGCGCTATGAGACCCAGTACTTC
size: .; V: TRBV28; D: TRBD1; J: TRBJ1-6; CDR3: CASSFLTGVNSPLHF; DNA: TGTGCCAGCAGTTTTTTGACAGGGGTAAATTCACCCCTCCACTTT
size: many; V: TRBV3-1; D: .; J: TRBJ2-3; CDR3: CASSQDLGPTTDTQYF; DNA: TGTGCCAGCAGCCAAGATCTGGGACCGACGACAGATACGCAGTATTTT
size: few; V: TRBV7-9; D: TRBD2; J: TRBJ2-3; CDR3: CASSGSRLAGDPDTQYF; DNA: TGTGCCAGCAGCGGGAGCAGACTAGCGGGAGACCCAGATACGCAGTATTTT
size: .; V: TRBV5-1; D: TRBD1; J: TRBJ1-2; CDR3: CANSLEGGGYTF; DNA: TGCGCCAACAGCTTGGAAGGGGGCGGCTACACCTTC
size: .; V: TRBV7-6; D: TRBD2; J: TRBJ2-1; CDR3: CASSASPGLPRDEQFF; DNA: TGTGCCAGCAGCGCCTCTCCGGGACTACCTAGAGATGAGCAGTTCTTC